This T cell receptor (beta chain) comes out of a study of identical twins listed by TCRdb under 2016. Some background on the complete study: The study deep-sequenced TCR alpha and beta repertoires from monozygotic twins, unrelated adults of various ages and cord blood to test whether fetal clonotypes persist. To rule out contamination, the twin experiments were replicated at different times with different library preparation protocols.

Here is what the overall study found, with its caveats: In monozygotic twins, recombination models systematically underestimated out-of-frame TCR alpha sharing, but the models matched the sharing seen between unrelated individuals. Because the same donors could not be followed over many years, conclusions were based on cross-sectional statistical analysis. Compared with coincidental sharing between unrelated individuals, out-of-frame TCR alpha sequences shared between twins had an excess of sequences with low generation probability. Abundant cord blood beta clonotypes carried fewer insertions; young adult naive repertoires showed a weaker similar trend, while memory repertoires showed none. The excess sharing between twins in beta out-of-frame sequences was weaker because fewer shared sequences reduced the signal-to-noise ratio. Zero-insertion analyses could be partly confounded by invariant T cells such as MAIT and iNKT, though diverse VJ usage argued against such confounding for most clonotypes.

The germline V gene (reference sequence) sets CDR1 to LNHNV and CDR2 to YYDKDF. Inclusive of the bounding cysteine and phenylalanine, the CDR3 is 15 residues long. Just the 45-base CDR3 DNA is kept, in frame starting at base 1. At the junction V is shortened by 0 bases and J by 1 base; bases outside the gene matches: 3. This clonotype has a handful of counts. Its specific antigen is unknown. No base quality information exists; no much larger clone differs at one position. Every donor in the study was a healthy Caucasian. Three pairs of female monozygotic twins, all aged roughly 18 to 29 years, were included in the twin cohort. Positive isolation kits from Invitrogen were used to isolate the CD4+ and CD8+ T cell populations. Preparation of the library involved 5' RACE. TCRdb lists the instrument as Illumina HiSeq 2000. Template switching introduced a universal primer binding site; the final cDNA contained a unique molecular identifier, enabling accurate counting of TCR cDNA molecules. Specific primers in the conserved constant-segment region were used to synthesize first-strand cDNA for the TCR alpha and beta chains. To control for contamination, every cDNA library was double barcoded, receiving both a SMART-Mk sample barcode and Illumina barcodes. TruSeq adapter sequences, together with Illumina sample barcodes, were added in two successive PCR steps. The Illumina HiSeq platform was used with custom primers to sequence TCR alpha and beta cDNA libraries. The published analysis was carried out like this. MiGEC was used to process raw reads and extract unique molecular identifiers, and MiXCR was used to find CDR3 positions. For each individual, recombination models were inferred using an EM algorithm with the repgenHMM and IGoR tools. The tcR package in R was used for shared clonotype analysis, with sharing normalized by the product of cloneset sizes. To study raw recombination without the effects of thymic and clonal selection, out-of-frame nonproductive sequences were analyzed. TCRdb passed the public sequencing reads through fastp at Q25 and MiXCR, retaining productive beta sequences. Each CDR3 protein appears once, grouped with its most common genes and DNA. None of the V and J calls come from the authors' own analysis; TCRdb made them. Across this sample there are approximately 500,000 distinct CDR3 sequences, with roughly a quarter seen only once. 2.9% of the sample goes to the ten largest clones.

These data were also reused for a study on T cells expressing NK-cell markers. As that second paper reports: In sorted CD3+CD56+NKG2C+, CD3+CD56+NKG2C- and CD3+CD56-NKG2C+ T-cell subsets from several donors, TCR beta-chain repertoires were profiled. Among the eight sequenced donors, only one was HCMV-seronegative, while the other seven were HCMV-seropositive. In several experiments an anti-gammadeltaTCR antibody was added to restrict sorting to alphabetaTCR-expressing T cells. In six donors, the dominant CD3+CD56+NKG2C+ clonotypes were among the top 10 CD8+ clonotypes and accounted for about 1.0-7.0% of CD8+ T cells. Those dominant clonotypes were again the most abundant among CD3+CD56-NKG2C+ cells in a handful of donors, at about 25-60.1%. It remained unclear whether the expanded NKG2C-expressing T cell clones were specific for HCMV antigens. The study sequenced eight donors, all healthy volunteers chosen at random: three men and five women. HCMV serostatus was determined by detecting HCMV-specific IgG in serum with a commercial ELISA kit. MIGEC was used to demultiplex reads and group the reads by UMI, and MiTCR was used to assemble and quantify clonotypes. Only TCR cDNA sequences supported by at least two reads were kept to exclude erroneous sequences. The tcR package was used for downstream repertoire analysis, with clonotypes matched between fractions based on CDR3 nucleotide sequence plus V segment. VDJmatch was used to annotate antigen specificity against VDJdb, with one amino acid substitution in CDR3 permitted.

The sequenced sample consisted of CD4+ T cells sorted from blood. This receptor was taken from a young woman in good health. In this chain, TRBV15 is recombined with TRBJ2-7, and TRBD1 matches 7 of the central bases. The CDR3 corresponds to CATSREGTASYEQYF. Here is the DNA: TGTGCCACCAGCAGAGAAGGGACAGCATCCTACGAGCAGTACTTC.